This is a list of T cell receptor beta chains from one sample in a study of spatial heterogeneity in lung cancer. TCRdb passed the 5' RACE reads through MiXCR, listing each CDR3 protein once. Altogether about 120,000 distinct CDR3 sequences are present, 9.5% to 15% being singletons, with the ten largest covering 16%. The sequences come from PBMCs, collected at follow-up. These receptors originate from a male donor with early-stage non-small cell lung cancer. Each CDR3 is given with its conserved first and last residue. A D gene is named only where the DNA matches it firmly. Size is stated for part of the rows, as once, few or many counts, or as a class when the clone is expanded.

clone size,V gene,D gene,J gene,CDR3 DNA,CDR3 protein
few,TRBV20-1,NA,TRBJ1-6,TGCAGTGCTAGCCGGACAGTAAGATCACCCCTCCACTTT,CSASRTVRSPLHF
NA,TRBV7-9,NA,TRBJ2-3,TGTGCCAGCAGCTTAGCAGGGACGGCAGATACGCAGTATTTT,CASSLAGTADTQYF
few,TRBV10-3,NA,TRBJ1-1,TGTGCCATCAGTGTTACAGGGAACACTGAAGCTTTCTTT,CAISVTGNTEAFF
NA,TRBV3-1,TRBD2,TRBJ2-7,TGTGCCAGCAGCCCATTAGCGGGGGGAATCGGCGAGCAGTACTTC,CASSPLAGGIGEQYF
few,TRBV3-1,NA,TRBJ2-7,TGTGCCAGCAGCCCAGCGTTGGGGAACGAGCAGTACTTC,CASSPALGNEQYF
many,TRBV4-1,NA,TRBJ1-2,TGCGCCAGCAGCCAAGATTTTCGGAGTCCCTATGGCTACACCTTC,CASSQDFRSPYGYTF
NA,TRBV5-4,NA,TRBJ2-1,TGTGCCAGCAGCTTGGTTGCAGGGGGGATCAATGAGCAGTTCTTC,CASSLVAGGINEQFF
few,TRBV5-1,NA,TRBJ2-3,TGCGCCAGCAGCTTTCAATCCAAAGGCACAGATACGCAGTATTTT,CASSFQSKGTDTQYF
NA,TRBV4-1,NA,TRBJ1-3,TGCGCCAGCAGCCAACTCCGGGGCGCTAATGGAAACACCATATATTTT,CASSQLRGANGNTIYF
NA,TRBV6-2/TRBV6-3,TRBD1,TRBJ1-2,TGTGCCAGCAGAGATCCGGGACAGGGCAGGTCTGGCTACACCTTC,CASRDPGQGRSGYTF
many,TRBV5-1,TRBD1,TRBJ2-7,TGCGCCAGCAGCTTGGAGGGACAGGGGATCTACGAGCAGTACTTC,CASSLEGQGIYEQYF
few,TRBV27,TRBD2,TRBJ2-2,TGTGCCAGCAGTTCCCGGTGGAGCGGGGGAACCGGGGAGCTGTTTTTT,CASSSRWSGGTGELFF
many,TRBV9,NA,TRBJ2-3,TGTGCCAGCAGCGTAGAGCCAGGGCGCACAGATACGCAGTATTTT,CASSVEPGRTDTQYF
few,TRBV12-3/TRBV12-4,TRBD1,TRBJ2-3,TGTGCCAGCAGTTTAGGAGGACAGGTGTTCGCAGATACGCAGTATTTT,CASSLGGQVFADTQYF
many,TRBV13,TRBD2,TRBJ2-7,TGTGCCAGCTCAGTTCGGGGGGGTGCGCACTCCTACGAGCAGTACTTC,CASSVRGGAHSYEQYF
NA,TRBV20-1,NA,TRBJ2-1,TGCAGTGCTAGAGATCCCCAGGCTAGTCGTGAGCAGTTCTTC,CSARDPQASREQFF
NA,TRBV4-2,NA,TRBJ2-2,TGTGCCAGCAGCCGCGCGGGGCAGGGAGGAAACACCGGGGAGCTGTTTTTT,CASSRAGQGGNTGELFF
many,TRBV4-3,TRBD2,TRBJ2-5,TGCGCCAGCAGCCAAGATGGGAGGGGCCAAGAGACCCAGTACTTC,CASSQDGRGQETQYF
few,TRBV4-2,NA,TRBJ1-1,TGTGCCAGCAGCCCCTCCGCGGGGGAGAACACTGAAGCTTTCTTT,CASSPSAGENTEAFF
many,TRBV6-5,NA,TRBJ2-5,TGTGCCAGCAGTTACGGGACGGGTCAAGAGACCCAGTACTTC,CASSYGTGQETQYF
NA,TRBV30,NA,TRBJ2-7,TGTGCCTGGACTGACGAATGGGGAAAGAAGCAGTACTTC,CAWTDEWGKKQYF
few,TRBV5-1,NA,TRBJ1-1,TGCGCCAGCAGGGCCACAGTGAACACTGAAGCTTTCTTT,CASRATVNTEAFF
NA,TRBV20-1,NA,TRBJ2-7,TGCAGTGCTCCAGGGGGTAGCGGGGCCACCTACGAGCAGTACTTC,CSAPGGSGATYEQYF
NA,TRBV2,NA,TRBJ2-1,TGTGCCAGCAGATTCGACAGGGAGGGGAAGCAGTTCTTC,CASRFDREGKQFF
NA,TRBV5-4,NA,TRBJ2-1,TGTGCCAGCAGCTTGAGGGACGGATCCGTTAATGAGCAGTTCTTC,CASSLRDGSVNEQFF
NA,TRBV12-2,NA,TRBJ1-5,TGTGCAAGTCGCTTTACTAGACAGGGGGCGGCGAGCAATCAGCCCCAGCATTTT,CASRFTRQGAASNQPQHF
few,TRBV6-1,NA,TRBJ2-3,TGTGCCAGCACCAAGGGACGCTCAGATACGCAGTATTTT,CASTKGRSDTQYF
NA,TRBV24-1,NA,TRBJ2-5,TGTGCCACCAGTGAACCCGTGGGGGGAACAGAGACCCAGTACTTC,CATSEPVGGTETQYF
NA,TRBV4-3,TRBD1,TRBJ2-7,TGCGCCAGCAGCCAAGAACAGGGGAGCGAGCAGTACTTC,CASSQEQGSEQYF
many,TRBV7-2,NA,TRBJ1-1,TGTGCCAGCAGCTCGAACGGACGGACGAACACTGAAGCTTTCTTT,CASSSNGRTNTEAFF
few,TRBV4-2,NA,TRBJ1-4,TGTGCCAGCAGCCACAAAGCCATGCAACAGACCCGAAAACTGTTTTTT,CASSHKAMQQTRKLFF
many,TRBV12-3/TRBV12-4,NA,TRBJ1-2,TGTGCCAGCAGTTTAAGGGAGCGATATGGCTACACCTTC,CASSLRERYGYTF
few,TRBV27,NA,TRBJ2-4,TGTGCCAGCAGGGCAGGGAGGAACATTCAGTACTTC,CASRAGRNIQYF